This TCR beta chain was captured by sequencing in a study of T cell changes during pregnancy in multiple sclerosis. Trimming at V came to 3 bases and at J to 0 bases, leaving 5 bases not matched to a gene. There are 17 residues in the CDR3. In germline, CDR1 is SGHAT, CDR2 FQNNGV. Only in-frame clones appear in the TCRdb table, and some are missing; sequencing was by immunoSEQ multiplex PCR. The sample lists fewer than 90,000 clones, nearly 95% seen once, with approximately 1.6% in the top ten. The sequence derives from a female donor in good health, enrolled as a control in a pregnancy study. This material consisted of peripheral blood, taken after pregnancy. The chain recombines TRBV11-2 with TRBJ2-7; 13 positions match TRBD2. The CDR3 here is CASSFGLAGEVSYEQYF. The CDR3 DNA reads as TGTGCCAGCAGCTTCGGACTAGCGGGAGAGGTCTCCTACGAGCAGTACTTC.